This passage covers 18 T cell receptor beta chains from one sample sequenced in a study of PD-L1 blockade in urothelial cancer (dated by TCRdb to about 2017). The protocol used for the library was the immunoSEQ multiplex PCR assay. In TCRdb, the immuneACCESS table is reduced to in-frame sequences with V and J assigned. These tables do not hold every clone; where another copy was compared, an unresolved V gene accounts for under half, and the others remain unexplained. This sample holds about 38,000 clones; 80% to 90% were observed only once. In total, the top ten clones hold about a sixth of the sample. The sample consisted of PBMCs, taken around atezolizumab (anti-PD-L1) treatment. The receptors come from a man between 60 and 70 years old with urothelial cancer.

The CDR3 DNA is TGCGCCAGCAGCTTCATTAAGGACAGGAACTCCTACGAGCAGTACTTC. It translates to CASSFIKDRNSYEQYF. J is TRBJ2-7 and V is TRBV5-1, with TRBD1 matching over 7 bases. There are 16 residues in the CDR3. Germline trimming cut 2 bases from V and 0 bases from J; bases unmatched to any gene: 8. Germline CDR1 and CDR2: SGHRS and YFSETQ.

V usage is TRBV30 and J usage is TRBJ2-1; 8 nucleotides line up with TRBD2. CDR1 GTSNPN and CDR2 SVGIG come from the germline V gene (reference sequence). The CDR3 is made up of 14 amino acids. With V trimmed by 0 bases and J by 9 bases, 7 bases remained unmatched. The CDR3 nucleotides read TGTGCCTGGAGTGTAGGAGCGGGAGAGGGTGAGCAGTTCTTC. As protein: CAWSVGAGEGEQFF.

The rearrangement joins TRBV19 to TRBJ2-1; D unresolved. Per the germline V gene, CDR1 is LNHDA and CDR2 is SQIVND (reference sequence). Trimming pared 3 bases from V and 3 bases from J, leaving 3 bases between. The CDR3 has 12 amino acids. CDR3 nucleotide sequence: TGTGCCAGTAGTATTCGCTACAATGAGCAGTTCTTC. It translates to CASSIRYNEQFF.

The chain combines TRBV7-2 with TRBJ2-5; D ambiguous. V was pared by 0 bases and J by 1 base, with 3 bases between. The CDR3 contains 13 residues. The germline V gene encodes CDR1 SGHTA and CDR2 FQGNSA. The CDR3 DNA sequence: TGTGCCAGCAGCTTAGCCCGCCAAGAGACCCAGTACTTC. Residues: CASSLARQETQYF. The full variable domain, rest sourced from reference TRBV7-2 and TRBJ2-5, is GAGVSQSPSNKVTEKGKDVELRCDPISGHTALYWYRQSLGQGLEFLIYFQGNSAPDKSGLPSDRFSAERTGGSVSTLTIQRTQQEDSAVYLCASSLARQETQYFGPGTRLLVL.

V and J are TRBV14 and TRBJ2-5; D might be TRBD1 (6 bases). Trimming shortened V by 1 base and J by 1 base, and 10 bases separated the two germline ends. CDR1 is SGHDN, CDR2 FVKESK, per germline. This CDR3 spans 15 amino acids. CDR3 DNA sequence: TGTGCCAGCAGCCAAGGATCAGGGGTCCAAGAGACCCAGTACTTC. Translation: CASSQGSGVQETQYF.

V usage is TRBV5-1 and J usage is TRBJ1-2, with a tentative D call TRBD1 (6 bases). The CDR3 has 13 residues. Deletions cut 4 bases from V and 1 base from J, with 8 bases between. Germline lookup yields CDR1 SGHRS and CDR2 YFSETQ. CDR3 in amino acids: CASSVDSNYGYTF. CDR3 coding DNA: TGCGCCAGCAGCGTGGACAGTAACTATGGCTACACCTTC.

J is TRBJ2-1 and V is TRBV6-5; D may be TRBD2 (5 bases). Germline values: CDR1 MNHEY, CDR2 SVGAGI. The CDR3 loop spans 15 amino acids. The V and J ends lost 0 bases and 7 bases respectively, with 13 bases between them. The CDR3 region is CASSYSSREGNEQFF. CDR3 DNA: TGTGCCAGCAGTTACTCGAGCCGGGAAGGGAATGAGCAGTTCTTC.

The rearrangement uses TRBV9 and TRBJ2-3; the D gene is possibly TRBD1 (6 bases). Germline V gives CDR1 SGDLS, CDR2 YYNGEE. CDR3 length: 14 residues. V lost 4 bases, J lost 11 bases, and 20 bases lay in between. In nucleotides, the CDR3 is TGTGCCAGCAGCCCCCCCGTGCCAGACAGGAAGCAGTATTTT. Its protein product is CASSPPVPDRKQYF.

The rearrangement links TRBV19 to TRBJ2-1, with D unclear. Deletions cut 3 bases from V and 5 bases from J, with 11 bases between. CDR3 size: 14 residues. Germline V gene lookup returns CDR1 LNHDA and CDR2 SQIVND (reference sequence). The CDR3 DNA reads as TGTGCCAGTAGTATGATTCTAGGAAACAATGAGCAGTTCTTC. It codes for CASSMILGNNEQFF.

The chain recombines TRBV27 with TRBJ1-1; no firm D call. The germline V and J ends were trimmed by 6 bases and 9 bases, with 14 bases remaining between them. The germline V gene has CDR1 MNHEY and CDR2 SMNVEV (reference sequence). The CDR3 is 12 amino acids. The CDR3 protein is CASSPHGGKAFF. Here the CDR3 DNA reads TGTGCCAGCAGCCCCCATGGAGGAAAAGCTTTCTTT.

V and J are TRBV28 and TRBJ1-1, with D tentatively TRBD1 (6 bases). Germline loops: CDR1 MDHEN, CDR2 SYDVKM. V lost 4 bases and J 3 bases, leaving 12 bases between the germline ends. The CDR3 length is 14 residues. DNA for the CDR3: TGTGCCAGCAGTTATCTACAGGGCTACACTGAAGCTTTCTTT. Protein: CASSYLQGYTEAFF.

On this clone: A read error is possible here, since a much larger clone lies one base away. Other DNA variants within this sample encode the same CDR3. The chain combines TRBV5-5 with TRBJ2-1; TRBD2 might be the D (6 bases). CDR1 and CDR2 from the germline V gene are SGHKS and YYEKEE (reference sequence). V lost 5 bases, J lost 4 bases, and 19 bases lay in between. The CDR3 sequence is 16 residues long. CDR3 region: CASSLRSGGVYNEQFF. The CDR3 coding sequence is TGTGCCAGCAGTCTGCGTAGCGGTGGGGTGTACAATGAGCAGTTCTTC.

In nucleotides, the CDR3 is TGTGCCAGCAGCTCGGGACAAAGCAATCAGCCCCAGCATTTT. This translates into CASSSGQSNQPQHF. V and J are TRBV13 and TRBJ1-5; a weak D match, TRBD1 (6 bases). V gave up 4 bases and J gave up 1 base, with 8 bases separating them. Germline loops: CDR1 PRHDT, CDR2 FYEKMQ (reference sequence). The CDR3 has 14 residues.

This rearrangement joins TRBV10-2 to TRBJ2-1; 8 nucleotides line up with TRBD2. CDR1 is WSHSY, CDR2 SAAADI, per germline. J was trimmed by 4 bases and V by 8 bases; bases with no gene match: 7. This CDR3 spans 14 amino acids. CDR3 amino acids: CASSEAGGYNEQFF. CDR3 coding DNA: TGCGCCAGCTCAGAGGCGGGGGGTTACAATGAGCAGTTCTTC.

This clone appeared once. The rearrangement uses TRBV2 and TRBJ1-4, with unresolved D. This CDR3 comprises 15 residues. The V and J ends lost 4 bases and 8 bases respectively, with 17 bases between them. Germline loops: CDR1 SNHLY, CDR2 FYNNEI. CDR3 DNA: TGTGCCAGCAGTGTGCCCGGGTTCCAAGAGGAAAAACTGTTTTTT. Its protein is CASSVPGFQEEKLFF.

This clone was detected only once. This chain uses TRBV4-3 with TRBJ1-5; 9 bases agree with TRBD1. Germline trimming cut 0 bases from V and 7 bases from J; bases unmatched to any gene: 7. Per germline, CDR1 LGHNA and CDR2 YSLEER. The CDR3 spans 16 residues. The CDR3 DNA reads as TGCGCCAGCAGCCAAGATCTCGGGACAGGGTTCCAGCCCCAGCATTTT. Translation gives CASSQDLGTGFQPQHF.

The V and J genes are TRBV7-2 and TRBJ1-4, with 9 bases that match TRBD1. The CDR3 loop spans 17 amino acids. V shed 5 bases and J 4 bases; nucleotides not matched to a gene: 11. CDR1 and CDR2 (germline): SGHTA, FQGNSA. CDR3 region: CASSLHLGQGLNEKLFF. CDR3 in DNA: TGTGCCAGCAGCCTCCACCTGGGACAGGGACTTAATGAAAAACTGTTTTTT.

This clone was observed a handful of times. The chain couples TRBV10-3 to TRBJ2-7, with 7 bases fitting TRBD2. Losses at the gene ends were 5 bases for V and 6 bases for J; bases not matched to a gene: 4. The CDR3 loop spans 12 amino acids. Germline V lookup: CDR1 ENHRY, CDR2 SYGVKD. The CDR3 DNA reads TGTGCCATCAGTCGTCCGGGGGGCGAGCAGTACTTC. Translation gives CAISRPGGEQYF.